The 5 T cell receptor beta chains reported below all come from one sample, sequenced in a study of neurological immune-mediated disorders. Each CDR3 protein gets one entry after TCRdb re-called the 5' RACE reads with MiXCR. The profile shows about 59,000 distinct CDR3 sequences, more than 9.5% of them singletons. The sequenced sample was PBMCs. Source of these receptors: an older woman with HTLV-1-associated myelopathy (HAM/TSP).

The table lists this clonotype with many counts. This chain connects TRBV5-1 to TRBJ2-7, with a weak D call TRBD1 (6 bases). The CDR3 has 18 residues. Germline lookup yields CDR1 SGHRS and CDR2 YFSETQ. V was clipped by 4 bases and J by 0 bases, with 23 bases between them. As DNA, the CDR3 is TGCGCCAGCAGCCGAGCCCCTGTGGACAGTCCAAGCTCCTACGAGCAGTACTTC. Translation gives CASSRAPVDSPSSYEQYF.

The sample holds many counts of this clonotype. J is TRBJ2-2 and V is TRBV3-1, with 8 bases matching TRBD2. This CDR3 is 16 amino acids long. Germline V gives CDR1 LGHDT, CDR2 YNNKEL (reference sequence). V gave up 1 base and J gave up 6 bases; unmatched junction bases: 7. The CDR3 DNA sequence: TGTGCCAGCAGCCAAGCGGGTAGCGGGATTGCCGGGGAGCTGTTTTTT. It is translated as CASSQAGSGIAGELFF.

There are many counts of this clonotype. The rearrangement joins TRBV28 to TRBJ2-1, with a tentative D call TRBD2 (5 bases). Trimming shortened V by 3 bases and J by 2 bases, and 5 bases separated the two germline ends. The germline V gene encodes CDR1 MDHEN and CDR2 SYDVKM. The CDR3 is made up of 13 amino acids. CDR3 coding DNA: TGTGCCAGCAGTTTTAGCGCCTACAATGAGCAGTTCTTC. As protein: CASSFSAYNEQFF.

This clonotype was counted at least ten times. This chain uses TRBV27 with TRBJ2-1; D gene ambiguous. Germline V gene data show CDR1 as MNHEY and CDR2 as SMNVEV (reference sequence). CDR3 length: 15 residues. Between the trimmed V and J ends, which lost 2 bases and 3 bases, there was a span of 11 bases. CDR3 sequence: CASSLGLSDYNEQFF. CDR3 sequence (DNA): TGTGCCAGCAGTTTAGGTTTGTCTGACTACAATGAGCAGTTCTTC.

This clonotype was seen repeatedly, ten times or more. CDR3 sequence reads: CASSPWGKGDTQYF. The CDR3, as DNA: TGTGCCAGCAGCCCTTGGGGTAAGGGAGATACGCAGTATTTT. This chain links TRBV7-9 with TRBJ2-3; D is unclear. Germline V CDR1 and CDR2: SEHNR, FQNEAQ (reference sequence). The length of the CDR3 is 14 residues. With 5 bases removed from V and 5 bases from J, the gap between germline ends came to 14 bases.